This T cell receptor (beta chain) was documented in a study of blood T cell repertoires in COVID-19. Overall study: T cells, B-cell-depleted T cells, or PBMCs supplied cDNA or gDNA.

As originally analysed: Reference gene primer amplification yielded estimated nucleated cell counts. Measured with immunoSEQ multiplex PCR; TCRdb has only the in-frame clones, and not every one. That table is the source of V, J and clone size, and D and trimming were worked out from the DNA. Among 400,000 to 550,000 clones listed, about 90% were seen once. Germline CDR1 is SGHTS and CDR2 is YDEGEE. V lost 4 bases, J lost 7 bases, and 24 bases lay in between. The CDR3 has 17 amino acids. In terms of age and location, participants ranged from about 18 to 95 years and lived in approximately 26 US areas. Participants' reported clinical history set cohort assignment.

Sequences were obtained from PBMCs or T cells enriched from blood (not recorded which). The sequence derives from a woman younger than 30 with acute COVID-19. The chain links TRBV5-8 to TRBJ1-5, with a weak D call TRBD1 (5 bases). DNA for the CDR3: TGTGCCAGCAGCGACACACCGAAGAGCCCAGGGTGGCAGCCCCAGCATTTT. Translation gives CASSDTPKSPGWQPQHF.